This TCR beta chain was obtained from a study of T cell responses to AZD1222 COVID-19 vaccine. Some clones are missing from TCRdb's copy, which holds only in-frame ones; the method was immunoSEQ multiplex PCR. The data show 110,000 to 150,000 clones, around 89% seen once. Study-wide results and caveats: Clonal diversity was possibly underestimated, and the donors were mostly white British, with more females. Close to half of all spike-specific TCRs reportedly target regions of the variants that are unmutated.

Comments on this clone: Its antigen is undetermined.

Germline V gene data show CDR1 as SGHAT and CDR2 as FQNNGV. The CDR3 spans 14 residues. Germline trimming cut 1 base from V and 5 bases from J; bases unmatched to any gene: 5. The receptor's source is an adult in good health. The sequences come from peripheral blood, collected on day 0 of AZD1222 vaccination. The chain is built from TRBV11-2 and TRBJ2-7, with 7 bases identical to TRBD2. CDR3 DNA: TGTGCCAGCAGCTTAGTCGGGAGGCTCCACGAGCAGTACTTC. Its protein is CASSLVGRLHEQYF.